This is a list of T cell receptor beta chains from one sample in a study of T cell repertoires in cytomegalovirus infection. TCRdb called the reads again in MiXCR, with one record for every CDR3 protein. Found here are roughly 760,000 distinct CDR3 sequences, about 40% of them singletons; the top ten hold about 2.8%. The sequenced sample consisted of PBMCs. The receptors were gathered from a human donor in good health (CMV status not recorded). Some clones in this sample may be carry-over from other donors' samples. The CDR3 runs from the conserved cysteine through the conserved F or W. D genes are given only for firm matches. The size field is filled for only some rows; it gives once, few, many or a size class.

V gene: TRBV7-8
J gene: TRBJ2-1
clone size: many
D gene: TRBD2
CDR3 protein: CASSLAGTSGYNEQFF
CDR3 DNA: TGTGCCAGCAGCTTAGCGGGGACTAGCGGTTACAATGAGCAGTTCTTC

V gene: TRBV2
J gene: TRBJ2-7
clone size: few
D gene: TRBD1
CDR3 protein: CASKVPGQGHEQYF
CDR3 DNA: TGTGCCAGCAAGGTTCCGGGACAGGGCCACGAGCAGTACTTC

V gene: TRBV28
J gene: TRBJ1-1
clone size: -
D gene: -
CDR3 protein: CASGAPGGTEAFF
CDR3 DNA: TGTGCCAGCGGAGCCCCAGGCGGTACTGAAGCTTTCTTT

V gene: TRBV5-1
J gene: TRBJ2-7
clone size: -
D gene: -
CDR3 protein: CASSFLQGHYEQYF
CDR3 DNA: TGCGCCAGCAGCTTCTTGCAGGGGCACTACGAGCAGTACTTC

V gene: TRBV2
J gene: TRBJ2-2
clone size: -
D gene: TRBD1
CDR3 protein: CASTGTGEGELFF
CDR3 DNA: TGTGCCAGCACCGGGACAGGTGAAGGGGAGCTGTTTTTT

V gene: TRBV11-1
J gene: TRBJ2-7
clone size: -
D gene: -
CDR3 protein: CASSLGGGSNEQYF
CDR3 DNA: TGTGCCAGCAGCTTAGGTGGCGGGTCGAACGAGCAGTACTTC

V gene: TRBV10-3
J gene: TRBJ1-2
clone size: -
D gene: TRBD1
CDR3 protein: CDINQQGLGGYGYTF
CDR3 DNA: TGTGACATCAACCAACAGGGGCTTGGGGGATATGGCTACACCTTC

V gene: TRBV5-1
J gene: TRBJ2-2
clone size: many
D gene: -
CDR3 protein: CASSWATNTGELFF
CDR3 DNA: TGCGCCAGCAGCTGGGCCACGAACACCGGGGAGCTGTTTTTT

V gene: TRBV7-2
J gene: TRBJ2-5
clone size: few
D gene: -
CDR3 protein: CASSGGGEGGAAETQYF
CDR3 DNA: TGTGCCAGCAGCGGGGGGGGTGAGGGGGGAGCCGCTGAGACCCAGTACTTC

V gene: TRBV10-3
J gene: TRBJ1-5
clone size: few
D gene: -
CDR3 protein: CAISESSHGVQNQPQHF
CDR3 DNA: TGTGCCATCAGTGAGTCTTCCCACGGGGTCCAAAATCAGCCCCAGCATTTT

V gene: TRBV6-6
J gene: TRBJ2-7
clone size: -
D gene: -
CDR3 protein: CASSREYSYEQYF
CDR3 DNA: TGTGCCAGCAGTCGGGAGTACTCCTACGAGCAGTACTTC

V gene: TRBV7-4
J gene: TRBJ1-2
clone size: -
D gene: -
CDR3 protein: CASSLVYPDGTPINYGYTF
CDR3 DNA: TGTGCCAGCAGCTTAGTTTATCCCGACGGGACACCTATTAACTATGGCTACACCTTC

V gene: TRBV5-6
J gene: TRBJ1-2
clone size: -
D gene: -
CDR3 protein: CASSGDMGDGYTF
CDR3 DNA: TGTGCCAGCAGCGGAGACATGGGCGATGGCTACACCTTC

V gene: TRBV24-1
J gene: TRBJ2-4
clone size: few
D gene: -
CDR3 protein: CATRAGRPLRAKNIQYF
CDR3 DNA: TGTGCCACCCGTGCGGGGCGTCCCCTAAGAGCCAAAAACATTCAGTACTTC

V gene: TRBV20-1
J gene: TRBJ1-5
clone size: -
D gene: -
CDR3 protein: CSARDLGHLNQPQHF
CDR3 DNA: TGCAGTGCTAGAGATTTGGGACACCTCAATCAGCCCCAGCATTTT

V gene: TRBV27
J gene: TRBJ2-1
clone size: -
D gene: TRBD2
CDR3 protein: CASSLAGDRNEQFF
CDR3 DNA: TGTGCCAGCAGTTTAGCGGGGGATCGAAATGAGCAGTTCTTC

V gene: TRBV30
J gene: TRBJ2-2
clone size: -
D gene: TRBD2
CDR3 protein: CAWSALAGLTGELFF
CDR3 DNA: TGTGCCTGGAGTGCTCTAGCGGGTCTCACCGGGGAGCTGTTTTTT

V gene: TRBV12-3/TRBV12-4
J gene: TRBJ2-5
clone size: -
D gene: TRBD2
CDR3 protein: CASGYSGGAQETQYF
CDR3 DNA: TGTGCCAGCGGCTATAGCGGGGGGGCCCAAGAGACCCAGTACTTC

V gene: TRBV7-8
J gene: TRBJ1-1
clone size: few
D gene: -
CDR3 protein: CASSLVGIEAFF
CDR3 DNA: TGTGCCAGCAGCTTAGTGGGAATTGAAGCTTTCTTT

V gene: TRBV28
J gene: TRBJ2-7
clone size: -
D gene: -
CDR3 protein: CASRPTGRDEQYF
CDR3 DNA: TGTGCCAGCAGACCGACAGGCCGAGACGAGCAGTACTTC

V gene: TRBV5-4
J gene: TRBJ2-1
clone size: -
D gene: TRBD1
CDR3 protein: CASSMGVTGGYNEQFF
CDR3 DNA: TGTGCCAGCAGCATGGGTGTGACAGGGGGGTACAATGAGCAGTTCTTC

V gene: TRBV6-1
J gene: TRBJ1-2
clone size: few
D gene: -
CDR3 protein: CASSEPENYGYTF
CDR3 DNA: TGTGCCAGCAGTGAACCAGAGAACTATGGCTACACCTTC

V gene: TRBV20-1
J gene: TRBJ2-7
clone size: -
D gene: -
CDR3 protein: CSARGDSPYEQYF
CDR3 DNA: TGCAGTGCTAGAGGCGACAGCCCCTACGAGCAGTACTTC

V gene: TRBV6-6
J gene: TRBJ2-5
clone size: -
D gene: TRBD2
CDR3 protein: CASSPTGTSGGNQYF
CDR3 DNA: TGTGCCAGCAGCCCAACCGGGACTAGCGGGGGGAACCAGTACTTC

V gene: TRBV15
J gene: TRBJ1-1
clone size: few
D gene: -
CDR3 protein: CATRAPGNTEAFF
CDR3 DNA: TGTGCCACCAGAGCCCCGGGGAACACTGAAGCTTTCTTT

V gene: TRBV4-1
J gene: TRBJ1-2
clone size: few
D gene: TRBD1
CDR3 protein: CASSQVQGDGYTF
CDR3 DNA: TGCGCCAGCAGCCAGGTGCAGGGGGATGGCTACACCTTC

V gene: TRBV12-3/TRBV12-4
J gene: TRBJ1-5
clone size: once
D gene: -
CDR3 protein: CASSQSTQTQHF
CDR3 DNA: TGTGCCAGCAGCCAGAGCACTCAGACCCAGCATTTT

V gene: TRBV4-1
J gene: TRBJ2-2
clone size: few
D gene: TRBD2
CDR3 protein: CASSQGVAGDLYTGELFF
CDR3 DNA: TGCGCCAGCAGCCAAGGTGTAGCGGGAGATCTTTACACCGGGGAGCTGTTTTTT

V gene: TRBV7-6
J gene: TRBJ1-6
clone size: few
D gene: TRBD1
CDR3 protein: CASSLGQGQNNSPLHF
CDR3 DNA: TGTGCCAGCAGCTTGGGCCAGGGACAGAATAATTCACCCCTCCACTTT

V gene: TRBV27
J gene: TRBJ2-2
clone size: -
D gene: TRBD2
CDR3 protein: CATTNAGGRAGELFF
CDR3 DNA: TGTGCCACCACTAATGCGGGGGGGCGGGCCGGGGAGCTGTTTTTT

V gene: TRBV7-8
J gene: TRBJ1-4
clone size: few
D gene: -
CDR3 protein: CASSPSRGGFEKLFF
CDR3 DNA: TGTGCCAGCAGCCCATCCCGAGGGGGTTTTGAAAAACTGTTTTTT

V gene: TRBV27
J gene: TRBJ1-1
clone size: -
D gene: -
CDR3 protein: CASRITPGPNTEAFF
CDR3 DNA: TGTGCCAGCCGAATCACCCCGGGCCCGAACACTGAAGCTTTCTTT

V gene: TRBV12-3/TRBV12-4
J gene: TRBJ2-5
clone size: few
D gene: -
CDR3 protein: CASRHRDGDQETQYF
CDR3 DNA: TGTGCCAGCAGACACCGAGATGGGGACCAAGAGACCCAGTACTTC